This TCR beta chain derives from a study of T cell responses to AZD1222 COVID-19 vaccine. Study findings and constraints: Epitopes outside B.1.351 and B.1.1.7 mutated regions reportedly drew nearly half of spike TCRs. Every sample of the repertoires postdated the peak T cell response. Spike-spanning, vaccine-associated CD4 TCRs were dominant at 160-218 and 743-854.

The data were produced by immunoSEQ multiplex PCR, yet TCRdb's version contains in-frame clones alone and is incomplete. The sample carries roughly 100,000 clones, roughly 90% recorded once. Germline V gives CDR1 PRHDT, CDR2 FYEKMQ (reference sequence). The CDR3 length is 15 residues. V lost 4 bases and J 1 base, leaving 13 bases between the germline ends. About this clone itself: Its antigen is not identified.

The TCR comes from an adult in good health. The chain recombines TRBV13 with TRBJ1-1, with D perhaps matching TRBD1 (6 bases). Sequenced material: peripheral blood, taken on day 0 of AZD1222 vaccination. CDR3 coding DNA: TGTGCCAGCAGCTCTGAGAGGGGGAGGAACACTGAAGCTTTCTTT. Protein product: CASSSERGRNTEAFF.